Below are 8 T cell receptor beta chains sequenced from a single sample in a study of graft-versus-host responses after intestinal transplantation. These receptors have no identified antigens. Generated by immunoSEQ multiplex PCR, the TCRdb table keeps only in-frame clones and is missing some. The data contain about 89,000 clones, about 93% of them singletons. The input for sequencing was unstimulated CD8+ T cells sorted from spleen or lymph node cells, taken before intestinal transplant. These receptors were obtained from a human donor who received an intestinal transplant.

The chain combines TRBV4-3 with TRBJ2-1; the D gene is possibly TRBD1 (5 bases). CDR3 length: 17 amino acids. Trimming left V 2 bases short and J 0 bases short, with 14 bases between. Germline V lookup: CDR1 LGHNA, CDR2 YSLEER. CDR3 region: CASSQSGAQSSYNEQFF. As DNA, the CDR3 is TGCGCCAGCAGCCAATCTGGGGCACAGAGCTCCTACAATGAGCAGTTCTTC.

The chain links TRBV10-2 to TRBJ1-1, with TRBD1 matching over 9 bases. With 10 bases clipped from V and 3 bases from J, the junction kept 6 bases outside the gene matches. The CDR3 has 13 residues. Germline V gene lookup returns CDR1 WSHSY and CDR2 SAAADI. This chain's CDR3 is CAISQGAYTEAFF. DNA of the CDR3: TGCGCCATTTCACAGGGGGCCTACACTGAAGCTTTCTTT.

The chain uses TRBV27 and TRBJ1-2, with D possibly being TRBD1 (5 bases). Germline-derived CDR1 and CDR2 are MNHEY and SMNVEV (reference sequence). The V and J ends lost 3 bases and 4 bases respectively, with 12 bases between them. CDR3 size: 14 residues. In DNA, the CDR3 is TGTGCCAGCAGTTTGATGGGGGGACCCTATGGCTACACCTTC. It codes for CASSLMGGPYGYTF.

The J gene is TRBJ1-2, the V gene TRBV18; D may be TRBD1 (6 bases). V was pared by 2 bases and J by 5 bases, with 15 bases between. The CDR3 runs to 15 residues. Germline V gene data show CDR1 as KGHSH and CDR2 as LQKENI. CDR3 region: CASSPWTRQEYGYTF. Here the CDR3 DNA reads TGTGCCAGCTCACCATGGACCCGACAGGAATATGGCTACACCTTC.

The V call is TRBV27, the J call TRBJ2-7; 12 nucleotides agree with TRBD2. The CDR3 is 14 residues long. The V gene's germline CDR1 is MNHEY and CDR2 SMNVEV (reference sequence). J gave up 0 bases and V 6 bases, and 0 bases lay outside the gene matches. CDR3 in amino acids: CASRGLAGSYEQYF. For the CDR3, the DNA is TGTGCCAGCAGGGGACTAGCGGGCTCCTACGAGCAGTACTTC.

The V gene is TRBV4-3, the J gene TRBJ2-7, with D possibly matching TRBD2 (6 bases). V was cut by 0 bases and J by 0 bases, with 15 bases left in between. Germline CDR1 reads LGHNA; CDR2 reads YSLEER. This CDR3 contains 17 residues. The CDR3 DNA reads as TGCGCCAGCAGCCAAGATACGGGAGTGGACATCTCCTACGAGCAGTACTTC. Translating gives CASSQDTGVDISYEQYF.

This chain uses TRBV21-1 with TRBJ2-3; TRBD1, the D gene given by the table, was not confirmed from the DNA. TRBV21-1 counts as a pseudogene. The length of the CDR3 is 15 residues. CDR3 sequence: CASSHRGHLTDTQYF. The DNA for the CDR3 is TGTGCCAGCAGCCATAGAGGACACCTCACAGATACGCAGTATTTT.

The chain couples TRBV19 to TRBJ1-4; D remains ambiguous. CDR3 size: 12 residues. Deletions cut 6 bases from V and 8 bases from J, with 10 bases between. Germline V CDR1 and CDR2: LNHDA, SQIVND (reference sequence). The chain's CDR3 is CASRRGGEKLFF. The CDR3 coding sequence is TGTGCCAGTAGGAGAGGCGGGGAAAAACTGTTTTTT.